Each of the 18 T cell receptor beta chains below was sequenced from the same sample in a study of shared clonotypes between healthy human individuals. The repertoire was sequenced with immunoSEQ multiplex PCR; TCRdb's copy has only in-frame clones and lacks some. The repertoire includes roughly 2.1 million clones, 85% to 95% of them detected once, and 1.5% to 2% sits in the top ten. CD45RO-negative cells were positively selected for CCR7, leaving out terminally differentiated effector memory CD45RA+ cells. Sequenced: naive CD8+ T cells from PBMCs. These receptors were obtained from a young man in good health. Some clones in this sample may be carry-over from other donors' samples.

The chain uses TRBV29-1 and TRBJ1-1, with a tentative D call TRBD1 (5 bases). The ends were cut back, 7 bases at V and 5 bases at J, with 14 bases in the middle. The CDR3 totals 12 residues. The germline V gene has CDR1 SQVTM and CDR2 ANQGSEA. The CDR3 sequence is CSAWLGGTEAFF. The CDR3 DNA reads TGCAGCGCTTGGTTGGGGGGGACTGAAGCTTTCTTT. Complete variable domain (other parts from reference TRBV29-1 and TRBJ1-1): SAVISQKPSRDICQRGTSLTIQCQVDSQVTMMFWYRQQPGQSLTLIATANQGSEATYESGFVIDKFPISRPNLTFSTLTVSNMSPEDSSIYLCSAWLGGTEAFFGQGTRLTVV.

In this sample, this clone turned up once. V and J are TRBV7-2 and TRBJ2-7, with 9 bases matching TRBD2. This CDR3 contains 16 residues. Germline V CDR1 and CDR2: SGHTA, FQGNSA. After removal of 6 bases from V and 3 bases from J, the junction contained 12 bases not matched to a gene. CDR3 in amino acids: CASSKRAGGPIYEQYF. DNA of the CDR3: TGTGCCAGCAGTAAGAGAGCGGGAGGCCCCATCTACGAGCAGTACTTC.

The chain employs TRBV30 and TRBJ1-4, with a possible D match to TRBD1 (5 bases). The CDR3 has 14 amino acids. The germline V and J ends were trimmed by 3 bases and 0 bases, with 8 bases remaining between them. Germline values: CDR1 GTSNPN, CDR2 SVGIG (reference sequence). CDR3 in amino acids: CAWSEGTTNEKLFF. In DNA form, the CDR3 reads TGTGCCTGGAGCGAGGGGACAACTAATGAAAAACTGTTTTTT.

The chain combines TRBV27 with TRBJ2-3; D gene uncertain. CDR3 length equals 17 residues. V was clipped by 3 bases and J by 1 base, with 17 bases between them. Germline-derived CDR1 and CDR2 are MNHEY and SMNVEV (reference sequence). CDR3 sequence: CASSFLPARRGTDTQYF. The CDR3 DNA reads as TGTGCCAGCAGTTTCCTTCCCGCTAGACGTGGCACAGATACGCAGTATTTT.

The rearrangement uses TRBV11-2 and TRBJ2-7; no clear D. Trimming stripped 5 bases from V and 5 bases from J, with 10 bases between. Germline V gene data show CDR1 as SGHAT and CDR2 as FQNNGV. The CDR3 extends over 12 amino acids. The CDR3 reads CASSIGGNEQYF. The DNA of the CDR3 is TGTGCCAGCAGCATTGGTGGGAACGAGCAGTACTTC.

Turning to this clone: Other DNA sequences from this sample encode an identical CDR3 as well. The chain has TRBV4-1 and TRBJ2-1; the match to TRBD2 covers 14 bases. This CDR3 contains 15 residues. The V and J ends lost 4 bases and 7 bases, in that order; junction bases with no gene match: 3. The V gene's germline CDR1 is MGHRA and CDR2 YSYEKL. CDR3 coding DNA: TGCGCCAGCAGCCCTCGGACTAGCGGGAGGAATGAGCAGTTCTTC. Protein sequence: CASSPRTSGRNEQFF.

V is TRBV21-1 and J is TRBJ2-3; the table's TRBD2 call for D was not verified on the DNA. TRBV21-1 is reported as a pseudogene. This CDR3 region has 18 residues. CDR3 nucleotides: TGTGCCAGCAGCAAAGAACCCCCGAAGCGGCTAAGCACAGATACGCAGTATTTT. The encoded protein is CASSKEPPKRLSTDTQYF.

The chain is built from TRBV7-3 and TRBJ2-2; D call uncertain. CDR3 length equals 14 residues. Trimming removed 5 bases from V and 4 bases from J, with 11 bases in between. The germline CDR1 and CDR2 sequences are SGHTA and FQGTGA. For the CDR3, the DNA is TGTGCCAGCAGCCACACACGTGGCACCGGGGAGCTGTTTTTT. Its protein is CASSHTRGTGELFF.

This rearrangement joins TRBV27 to TRBJ2-1; D is possibly TRBD1 (7 bases). CDR1 and CDR2 (germline): MNHEY, SMNVEV (reference sequence). The CDR3 sequence is 15 residues long. Between the trimmed V and J ends, which lost 1 base and 8 bases, there was a span of 15 bases. The CDR3 coding sequence is TGTGCCAGCAGTTTATTGGGCAGGGGGACTGATGAGCAGTTCTTC. It translates to CASSLLGRGTDEQFF.

The rearrangement joins TRBV7-2 to TRBJ2-7, with 9 bases identical to TRBD2. CDR3 length equals 16 residues. Germline assignment: CDR1 SGHTA and CDR2 FQGNSA. Germline trimming cut 5 bases from V and 4 bases from J; bases unmatched to any gene: 12. The CDR3 DNA sequence: TGTGCCAGCAGCCTCAGGATAGCGGGAGAAGAGTACGAGCAGTACTTC. This gives the protein CASSLRIAGEEYEQYF.

The table lists this clone with a count of one. The CDR3 is CATSSDSTTEVYNEQFF. The CDR3 DNA is TGTGCCACCAGCTCTGACAGTACGACGGAAGTATACAATGAGCAGTTCTTC. The chain combines TRBV15 with TRBJ2-1, with TRBD1 as a possible D gene (5 bases). Germline V gene sequence: CDR1 LNHNV, CDR2 YYDKDF (reference sequence). Trimming cost V 5 bases and J 4 bases, with 21 bases left between them. The CDR3 contains 17 residues.

The J gene is TRBJ2-1, the V gene TRBV7-2, with D unresolved. V was cut by 1 base and J by 10 bases, with 11 bases left in between. Germline lookup yields CDR1 SGHTA and CDR2 FQGNSA. This CDR3 is built from 13 residues. The CDR3 DNA follows: TGTGCCAGCAGCTTAGTTAGGGCTAGGGAGCAGTTCTTC. Its translation: CASSLVRAREQFF. Full variable domain (rest looked up from reference TRBV7-2 and TRBJ2-1): GAGVSQSPSNKVTEKGKDVELRCDPISGHTALYWYRQSLGQGLEFLIYFQGNSAPDKSGLPSDRFSAERTGGSVSTLTIQRTQQEDSAVYLCASSLVRAREQFFGPGTRLTVL.

The CDR3 loop reads CASSLWGQRSYEQYF. The CDR3 nucleotides are TGCGCCAGCAGCTTGTGGGGACAACGTTCCTACGAGCAGTACTTC. The rearrangement links TRBV5-1 to TRBJ2-7, with D possibly TRBD1 on 6 matching bases. V lost 1 base, J lost 1 base, and 12 bases lay in between. CDR1 is SGHRS and CDR2 is YFSETQ in the germline V gene. The CDR3 loop spans 15 amino acids. The complete variable domain, with remaining parts taken from reference TRBV5-1 and TRBJ2-7, reads KAGVTQTPRYLIKTRGQQVTLSCSPISGHRSVSWYQQTPGQGLQFLFEYFSETQRNKGNFPGRFSGRQFSNSRSEMNVSTLELGDSALYLCASSLWGQRSYEQYFGPGTRLTVT.

This clone was detected a few times. The chain couples TRBV6-5 to TRBJ2-1, with D unresolved. Trimming shortened V by 2 bases and J by 9 bases, and 5 bases separated the two germline ends. From germline, CDR1 is MNHEY and CDR2 SVGAGI. This CDR3 is 11 amino acids long. CDR3 coding DNA: TGTGCCAGCAGTTACGGCTTTGAGCAGTTCTTC. Translating gives CASSYGFEQFF.

V is TRBV7-8 and J is TRBJ2-1; TRBD2 matches at 7 bases. The germline gives CDR1 SGHVS, CDR2 FQNEAQ. This CDR3 spans 14 amino acids. After removal of 5 bases from V and 4 bases from J, the junction contained 5 bases not matched to a gene. CDR3: CASSAGVEYNEQFF. The CDR3, as DNA: TGTGCCAGCAGCGCGGGAGTCGAATACAATGAGCAGTTCTTC.

The V call is TRBV7-6, the J call TRBJ2-7, with D perhaps TRBD2 (5 bases). V was shortened by 2 bases and J by 6 bases, with 11 bases between the two germline ends. Germline V lookup: CDR1 SGHVS, CDR2 FNYEAQ. CDR3 length: 13 residues. The CDR3 sequence is CASSLFSGSEQYF. CDR3 sequence (DNA): TGTGCCAGCAGCTTATTCTCTGGGAGCGAGCAGTACTTC.

A word on this clone: The sample holds other DNA sequences that translate to the same CDR3. The V and J genes are TRBV27 and TRBJ2-1; D gene ambiguous. The CDR3 covers 14 residues. The germline V and J ends were trimmed by 0 bases and 3 bases, with 6 bases remaining between them. Germline loops: CDR1 MNHEY, CDR2 SMNVEV (reference sequence). The CDR3 nucleotides read TGTGCCAGCAGTTTATCCGGACGCTACAATGAGCAGTTCTTC. This translates into CASSLSGRYNEQFF.

The CDR3 region is CASSEWTSGIGEQYF. CDR3 nucleotide sequence: TGTGCCAGCAGTGAGTGGACTAGCGGGATAGGGGAGCAGTACTTC. The chain uses TRBV27 and TRBJ2-5, with 12 bases fitting TRBD2. The J segment lost 11 bases and the V segment lost 5 bases, leaving 12 bases of the junction unmatched. The length of the CDR3 is 15 residues. The germline CDR1 and CDR2 sequences are MNHEY and SMNVEV (reference sequence).